This is a list of T cell receptor beta chains from one sample in a study of blood T cell repertoires in COVID-19. Profiling relied on immunoSEQ multiplex PCR, and the TCRdb table lists in-frame clones only, not all of them. The sample holds approximately 470,000 clones; roughly 85% are singletons and the top ten take approximately 2.9%. Sequenced: peripheral blood. The origin of the receptors is a human donor in a cohort sampled during active COVID-19. Both conserved end residues are part of each CDR3. The D gene is left open where the match is weak. Clone size is not always given. Where it is, it says once, few, many or a class for expanded clones.

clone size,D gene,V gene,J gene,CDR3 DNA,CDR3 protein
few,-,TRBV3-1/TRBV3-2,TRBJ2-2,TGTGCCAGCAGCACAGGGAATTTGGCCGGGGAGCTGTTTTTT,CASSTGNLAGELFF
once,TRBD1,TRBV9,TRBJ1-3,TGTGCCAGCAGCGAGGGTCGTTCGGGACAGGGATATGGAAACACCATATATTTT,CASSEGRSGQGYGNTIYF
once,TRBD1,TRBV19,TRBJ1-2,TGTGCCAGTAGTATCGGGACAGGGGAAGAAGCTAACTATGGCTACACCTTC,CASSIGTGEEANYGYTF
once,-,TRBV28,TRBJ2-7,TGTGCCAGCAGCCCCGTAGGGGACTGGTACGAGCAGTACTTC,CASSPVGDWYEQYF
-,TRBD2,TRBV5-4,TRBJ2-1,TGTGCCATCCCGAACGCCGGGACTAGAGGGGCTGACAATGAGCAGTTCTTC,CAIPNAGTRGADNEQFF
-,TRBD2,TRBV11-2,TRBJ2-1,TGTGCCAGCAGCTTAGAGCTAGCGGGATACAATGAGCAGTTCTTC,CASSLELAGYNEQFF
-,-,TRBV18,TRBJ1-2,TGTGCCAGCTCACCCAGGGGATACGATGGCTACACCTTC,CASSPRGYDGYTF
-,-,TRBV19,TRBJ1-5,TGTGCCAGTAGTATTCTAGGGGTCGAAGCCCAGCATTTT,CASSILGVEAQHF
-,-,TRBV19,TRBJ1-3,TGTGCCAGTAGCCCAACCCTACAGATCTCTGGAAACACCATATATTTT,CASSPTLQISGNTIYF
-,-,TRBV19,TRBJ2-1,TGTGCCAGTAGTGCCGACCGAGACTACTACAATGAGCAGTTCTTC,CASSADRDYYNEQFF
-,-,TRBV18,TRBJ1-3,TGTGCCAGCTCACTCGCCTCGGGGGAGCTAGACTCTGGAAACACCATATATTTT,CASSLASGELDSGNTIYF
once,TRBD1,TRBV5-6,TRBJ2-7,TGTGCCAGCAGCTTGGCTGGGACAGGTTTGGGTGAGCAGTACTTC,CASSLAGTGLGEQYF
-,-,TRBV6-6,TRBJ1-2,TGTGCCAGCAGTTACGAGGGGGAGTTCGGCTACACCTTC,CASSYEGEFGYTF
-,TRBD1,TRBV5-1,TRBJ2-2,TGCGCCAGCAGCTTGGATCCAGGGGGCTATACCGGGGAGCTGTTTTTT,CASSLDPGGYTGELFF
-,TRBD1,TRBV18,TRBJ2-7,TGTGCCAGCTCACCGGGACAGAGCCTCTACGAGCAGTACTTC,CASSPGQSLYEQYF
-,TRBD2,TRBV3-1/TRBV3-2,TRBJ2-5,TGTGCCAGCAGCCAAGGAGTTAGCGGGAGGGCCGATATTATGAAGACCCAGTACTTC,CASSQGVSGRADIMKTQYF
-,-,TRBV3-1/TRBV3-2,TRBJ2-1,TGTGCCAGCAGCCAAGTTGGGGGGAGCCCCTACAATGAGCAGTTCTTC,CASSQVGGSPYNEQFF
-,-,TRBV6-2/TRBV6-3,TRBJ2-3,TGTGCCAGCAGTTACGAGGCAGTAAGCACAGATACGCAGTATTTT,CASSYEAVSTDTQYF
-,-,TRBV7-2,TRBJ2-3,TGTGCCAGCAGCTTAGAAGCCCGGGGATCCACAGATACGCAGTATTTT,CASSLEARGSTDTQYF
-,-,TRBV28,TRBJ1-2,TGTGCCAGCAGCTCCGGGACAATAAGGGACTATGGCTACACCTTC,CASSSGTIRDYGYTF
few,-,TRBV15,TRBJ2-3,TGTGCCACCAGCAGAGGAAACGGGGGTAGCACAGATACGCAGTATTTT,CATSRGNGGSTDTQYF
-,-,TRBV10-1,TRBJ1-1,TGCGCCAGCAGGCGACAGCCGAACACTGAAGCTTTCTTT,CASRRQPNTEAFF
-,-,TRBV19,TRBJ2-7,TGTGCCAGTAGCATAGGGACAAGAAACTACGAGCAGTACTTC,CASSIGTRNYEQYF
-,-,TRBV7-2,TRBJ1-3,TGTGCCAGCAGCTTAGTAGGCGGCGGAGTTGGAAACACCATATATTTT,CASSLVGGGVGNTIYF
-,-,TRBV12-5,TRBJ2-6,TGTGCTAGTGGTCGAGGGAGCTCTGGGGCCAACGTCCTGACTTTC,CASGRGSSGANVLTF
few,-,TRBV11-2,TRBJ1-6,TGTGCCAGCAGCTTGACAGGACTTAATTCACCCCTCCACTTT,CASSLTGLNSPLHF
once,-,TRBV6-2/TRBV6-3,TRBJ1-3,TGTGCCAGCAGCCGGTACTCCTCACCGGGAAACACCATATATTTT,CASSRYSSPGNTIYF
-,TRBD2,TRBV5-4,TRBJ2-7,TGTGCCAGCAGCTTGGGCCAGCGGGGCTCCTACGAGCAGTACTTC,CASSLGQRGSYEQYF
-,-,TRBV6-4,TRBJ2-2,TGTGCCAGCCGCCCGGAGGTATTTGACGCCGGGGAGCTGTTTTTT,CASRPEVFDAGELFF
-,-,TRBV5-1,TRBJ2-1,TGCGCCAGCAGCCAGAGCATAGGACTAACGTCCTATGAGCAGTTCTTC,CASSQSIGLTSYEQFF
-,-,TRBV11-2,TRBJ2-3,TGTGCCAGCAGCTTAGTTCTAGCCCGAGATACGCAGTATTTT,CASSLVLARDTQYF
-,-,TRBV29-1,TRBJ1-3,TGCAGCGTCGTACAGGCCTCAGTGGGAAACACCATATATTTT,CSVVQASVGNTIYF
-,TRBD2,TRBV3-1/TRBV3-2,TRBJ2-3,TGTGCCAGCAGCCCGACGGGAGCGGGAGCTAGCACAGATACGCAGTATTTT,CASSPTGAGASTDTQYF
many,-,TRBV7-9,TRBJ1-3,TGTGCCAGCCGACGGGGGGCTACTGGAAACACCATATATTTT,CASRRGATGNTIYF
-,-,TRBV15,TRBJ1-1,TGTGCCACCAGCGGACAAAGGAACACTGAAGCTTTCTTT,CATSGQRNTEAFF
once,TRBD1,TRBV6-6,TRBJ2-7,TGTGCCAGCGCGTTACGGACAGGGAGCGGCTACGAGCAGTACTTC,CASALRTGSGYEQYF
-,-,TRBV7-2,TRBJ2-5,TGTGCCAGCAGCTTAGTCGTTGGACAGCAAGAGACCCAGTACTTC,CASSLVVGQQETQYF
-,TRBD2,TRBV9,TRBJ2-1,TGTGCCAGCAGCGTAGATCACGGGGGACTAGCGTCTGAGCAGTTCTTC,CASSVDHGGLASEQFF
-,-,TRBV19,TRBJ2-2,TGTGCCAGTAGTATAGCGGGGTACGGGGAGCTGTTTTTT,CASSIAGYGELFF
-,TRBD2,TRBV30,TRBJ2-1,TGTGCCTGGAGAGGGCGGGGGTTGGATGAGCAGTTCTTC,CAWRGRGLDEQFF
-,-,TRBV3-1/TRBV3-2,TRBJ1-2,TGTGCCAGCAGCCTACTGTCCTTTGGTACTATGGACTACACCTTC,CASSLLSFGTMDYTF
-,TRBD2,TRBV4-1,TRBJ2-7,TGCGCCAGCAGCCAAGATCCGGGCGGGAGGGCGGCCTTC,CASSQDPGGRAAF
-,TRBD2,TRBV28,TRBJ2-5,TGTGCCAGCAGTTTACTGAAGACTAGCGGGGAGACCCAGTACTTC,CASSLLKTSGETQYF
-,-,TRBV28,TRBJ2-5,TGTGCCAGCAGTTTAGGCGGTAGGGGAGAGACCCAGTACTTC,CASSLGGRGETQYF
-,TRBD2,TRBV3-1/TRBV3-2,TRBJ2-1,TGTGCCAGCAGCCTTGGGGTAGCGGGGTTCAATGAGCAGTTCTTC,CASSLGVAGFNEQFF
-,-,TRBV28,TRBJ1-2,TGTGCCAGCAGTTTGCGCCGCTATGGCTACACCTTC,CASSLRRYGYTF
-,TRBD1,TRBV7-2,TRBJ1-1,TGTGCCAGCAGCCAGTCAGGGGGTGGGACTGAAGCTTTCTTT,CASSQSGGGTEAFF
-,TRBD2,TRBV5-8,TRBJ2-7,TGTGCCAGCAGCTTGCGACTAGCGGGGTTTGGCGAGCAGTACTTC,CASSLRLAGFGEQYF
once,TRBD1,TRBV3-1/TRBV3-2,TRBJ1-2,TGTGCCAGCAGCCCCGGTTCGGGACAGAACTATGGCTACACCTTC,CASSPGSGQNYGYTF
-,TRBD1,TRBV5-8,TRBJ1-5,TGTGCCAGCAGCCAGACAGGGGATCAGCCCCAGCATTTT,CASSQTGDQPQHF
few,-,TRBV3-1/TRBV3-2,TRBJ1-3,TGTGCCAGCAGCCTCAATCGGGGTTCGACTGGAAACACCATATATTTT,CASSLNRGSTGNTIYF